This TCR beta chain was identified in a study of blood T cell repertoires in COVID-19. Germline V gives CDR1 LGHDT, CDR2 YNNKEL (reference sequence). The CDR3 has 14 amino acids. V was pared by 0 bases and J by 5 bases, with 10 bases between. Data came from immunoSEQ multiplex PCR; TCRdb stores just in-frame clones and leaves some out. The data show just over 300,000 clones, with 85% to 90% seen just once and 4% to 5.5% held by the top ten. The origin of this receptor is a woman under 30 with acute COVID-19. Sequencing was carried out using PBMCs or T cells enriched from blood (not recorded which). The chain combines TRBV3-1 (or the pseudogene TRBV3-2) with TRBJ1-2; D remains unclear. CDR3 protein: CASSQDSISYGYTF. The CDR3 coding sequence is TGTGCCAGCAGCCAAGATAGCATCAGTTATGGCTACACCTTC.